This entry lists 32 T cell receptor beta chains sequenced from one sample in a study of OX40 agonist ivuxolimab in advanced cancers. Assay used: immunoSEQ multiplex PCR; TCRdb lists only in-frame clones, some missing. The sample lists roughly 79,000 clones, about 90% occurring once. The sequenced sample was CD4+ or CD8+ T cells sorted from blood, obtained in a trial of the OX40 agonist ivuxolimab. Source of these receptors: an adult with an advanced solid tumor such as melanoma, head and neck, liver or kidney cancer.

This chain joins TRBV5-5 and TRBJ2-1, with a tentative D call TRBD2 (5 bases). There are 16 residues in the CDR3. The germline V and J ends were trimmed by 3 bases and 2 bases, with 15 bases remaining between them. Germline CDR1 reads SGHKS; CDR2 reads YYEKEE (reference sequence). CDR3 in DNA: TGTGCCAGCAGCTGGGAGTGGGATTCCACCTACAATGAGCAGTTCTTC. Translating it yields CASSWEWDSTYNEQFF.

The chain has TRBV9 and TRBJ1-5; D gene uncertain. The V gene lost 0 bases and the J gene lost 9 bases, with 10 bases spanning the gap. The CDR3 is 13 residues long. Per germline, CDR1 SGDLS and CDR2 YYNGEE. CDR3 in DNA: TGTGCCAGCAGCGTAGGGGGAGAAGGGCCCCAGCATTTT. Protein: CASSVGGEGPQHF.

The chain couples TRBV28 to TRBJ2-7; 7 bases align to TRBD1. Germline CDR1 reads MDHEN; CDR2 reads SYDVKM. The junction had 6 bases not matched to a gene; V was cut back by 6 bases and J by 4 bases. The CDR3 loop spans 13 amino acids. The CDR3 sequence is CASRPGTEYEQYF. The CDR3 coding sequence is TGTGCCAGCAGGCCTGGGACAGAGTACGAGCAGTACTTC.

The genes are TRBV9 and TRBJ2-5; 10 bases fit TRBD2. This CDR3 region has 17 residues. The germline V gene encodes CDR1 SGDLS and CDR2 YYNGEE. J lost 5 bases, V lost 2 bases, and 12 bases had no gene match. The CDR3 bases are TGTGCCAGCAGCGTGGGGTTGAGTAGCGGGAGGTGGGAGACCCAGTACTTC. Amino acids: CASSVGLSSGRWETQYF.

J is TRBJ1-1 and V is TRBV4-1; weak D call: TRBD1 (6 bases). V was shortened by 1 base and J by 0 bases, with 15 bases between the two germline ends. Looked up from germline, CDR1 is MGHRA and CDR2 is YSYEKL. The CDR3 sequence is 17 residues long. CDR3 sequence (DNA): TGCGCCAGCAGCCAAGGGGACATCCTAAGGGTGAACACTGAAGCTTTCTTT. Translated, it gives CASSQGDILRVNTEAFF.

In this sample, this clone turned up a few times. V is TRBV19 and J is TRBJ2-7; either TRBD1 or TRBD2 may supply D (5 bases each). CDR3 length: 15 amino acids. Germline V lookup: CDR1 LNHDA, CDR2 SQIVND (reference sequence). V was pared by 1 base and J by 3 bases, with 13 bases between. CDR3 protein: CASSIVGAGIYEQYF. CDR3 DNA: TGTGCCAGTAGTATAGTAGGGGCCGGGATCTACGAGCAGTACTTC. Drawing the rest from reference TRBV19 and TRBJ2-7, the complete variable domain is DGGITQSPKYLFRKEGQNVTLSCEQNLNHDAMYWYRQDPGQGLRLIYYSQIVNDFQKGDIAEGYSVSREKKESFPLTVTSAQKNPTAFYLCASSIVGAGIYEQYFGPGTRLTVT.

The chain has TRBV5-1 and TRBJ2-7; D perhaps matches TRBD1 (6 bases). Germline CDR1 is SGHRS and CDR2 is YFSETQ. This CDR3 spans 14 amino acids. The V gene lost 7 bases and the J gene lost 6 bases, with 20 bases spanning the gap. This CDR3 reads CASARRTDSPEQYF. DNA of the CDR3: TGCGCCAGCGCCCGCCGGACAGACTCTCCCGAGCAGTACTTC. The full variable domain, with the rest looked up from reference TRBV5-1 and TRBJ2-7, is KAGVTQTPRYLIKTRGQQVTLSCSPISGHRSVSWYQQTPGQGLQFLFEYFSETQRNKGNFPGRFSGRQFSNSRSEMNVSTLELGDSALYLCASARRTDSPEQYFGPGTRLTVT.

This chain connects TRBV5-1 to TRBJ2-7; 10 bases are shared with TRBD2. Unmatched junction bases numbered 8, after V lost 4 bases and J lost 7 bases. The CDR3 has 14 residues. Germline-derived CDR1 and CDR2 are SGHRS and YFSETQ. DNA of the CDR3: TGCGCCAGCAGCCCGGGGGTAGCGGGAGGAGAGCAGTACTTC. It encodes CASSPGVAGGEQYF.

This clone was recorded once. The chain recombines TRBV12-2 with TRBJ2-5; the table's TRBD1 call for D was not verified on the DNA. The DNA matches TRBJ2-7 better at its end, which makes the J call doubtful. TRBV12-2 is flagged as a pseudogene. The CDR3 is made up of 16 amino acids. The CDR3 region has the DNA TGTGCAAGTCGCTGTAGGACAGGAGTGTTATCTGGCGAGCAGTACTTC. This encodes CASRCRTGVLSGEQYF.

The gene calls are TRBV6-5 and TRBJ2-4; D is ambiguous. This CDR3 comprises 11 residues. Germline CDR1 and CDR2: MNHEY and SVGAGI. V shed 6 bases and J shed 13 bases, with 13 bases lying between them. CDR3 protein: CASSRGELQYF. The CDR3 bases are TGTGCCAGCAGCCGCGGTGAACTACAGTACTTC.

For the CDR3, the DNA is TGTGCCAGCAGCTTAGTGGGGTCGACTGGAAACACCATATATTTT. Translating it yields CASSLVGSTGNTIYF. V gene TRBV7-2 combines with J gene TRBJ1-3; D is undetermined. V was pared by 1 base and J by 2 bases, with 9 bases between. The CDR3 is made up of 15 amino acids. From germline, CDR1 is SGHTA and CDR2 FQGNSA.

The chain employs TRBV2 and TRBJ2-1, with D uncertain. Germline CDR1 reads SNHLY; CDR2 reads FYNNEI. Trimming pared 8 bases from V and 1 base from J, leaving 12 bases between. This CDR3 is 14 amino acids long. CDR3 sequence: CASGASLSYNEQFF. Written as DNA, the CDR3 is TGTGCCAGCGGAGCAAGCCTTTCCTACAATGAGCAGTTCTTC.

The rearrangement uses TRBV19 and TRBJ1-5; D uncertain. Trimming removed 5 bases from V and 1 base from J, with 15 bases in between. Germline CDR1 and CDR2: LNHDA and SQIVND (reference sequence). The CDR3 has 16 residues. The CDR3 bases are TGTGCCAGTAGTCTCACATTTACACTGAGCAATCAGCCCCAGCATTTT. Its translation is CASSLTFTLSNQPQHF.

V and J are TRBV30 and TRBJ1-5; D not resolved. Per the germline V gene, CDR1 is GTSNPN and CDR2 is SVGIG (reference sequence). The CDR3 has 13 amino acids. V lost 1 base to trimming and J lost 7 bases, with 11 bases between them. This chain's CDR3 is CAWSETPEQPQHF. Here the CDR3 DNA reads TGTGCCTGGAGTGAAACCCCAGAACAGCCCCAGCATTTT.

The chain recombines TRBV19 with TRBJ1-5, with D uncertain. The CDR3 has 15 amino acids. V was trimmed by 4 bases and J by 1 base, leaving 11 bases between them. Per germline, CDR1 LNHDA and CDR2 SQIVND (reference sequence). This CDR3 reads CASSNAQGSNQPQHF. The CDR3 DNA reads TGTGCCAGTAGTAACGCCCAAGGGAGCAATCAGCCCCAGCATTTT.

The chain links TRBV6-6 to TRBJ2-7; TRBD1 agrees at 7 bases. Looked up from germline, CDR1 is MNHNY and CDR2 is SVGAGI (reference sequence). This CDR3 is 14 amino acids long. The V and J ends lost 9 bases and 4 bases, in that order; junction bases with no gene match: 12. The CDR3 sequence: CASHTRDSFYEQYF. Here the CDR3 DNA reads TGTGCCAGTCACACTAGGGACAGTTTTTACGAGCAGTACTTC.

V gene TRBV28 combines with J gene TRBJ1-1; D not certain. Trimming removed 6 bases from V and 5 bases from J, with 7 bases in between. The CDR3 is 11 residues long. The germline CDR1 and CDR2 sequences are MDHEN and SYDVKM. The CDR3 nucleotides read TGTGCCAGCAGGGGTCGGACTGAAGCTTTCTTT. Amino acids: CASRGRTEAFF.

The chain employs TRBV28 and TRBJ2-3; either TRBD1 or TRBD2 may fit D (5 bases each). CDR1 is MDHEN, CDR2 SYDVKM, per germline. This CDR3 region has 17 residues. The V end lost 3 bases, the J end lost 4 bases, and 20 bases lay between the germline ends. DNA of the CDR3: TGTGCCAGCAGTTTCCAGTTGGGGACCACCCTGGCAGATACGCAGTATTTT. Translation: CASSFQLGTTLADTQYF.

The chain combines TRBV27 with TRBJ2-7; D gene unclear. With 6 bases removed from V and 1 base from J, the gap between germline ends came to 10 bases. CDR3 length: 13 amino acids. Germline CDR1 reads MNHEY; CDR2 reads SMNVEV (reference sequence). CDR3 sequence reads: CASSRHMSYEQYF. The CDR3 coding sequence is TGTGCCAGCAGCAGACATATGTCCTACGAGCAGTACTTC.

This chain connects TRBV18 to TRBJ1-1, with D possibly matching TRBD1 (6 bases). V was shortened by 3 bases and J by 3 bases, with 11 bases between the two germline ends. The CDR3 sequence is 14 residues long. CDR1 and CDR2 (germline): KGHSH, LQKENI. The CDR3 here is CASSPRTEYTEAFF. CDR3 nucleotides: TGTGCCAGCTCACCGCGGACAGAGTACACTGAAGCTTTCTTT.

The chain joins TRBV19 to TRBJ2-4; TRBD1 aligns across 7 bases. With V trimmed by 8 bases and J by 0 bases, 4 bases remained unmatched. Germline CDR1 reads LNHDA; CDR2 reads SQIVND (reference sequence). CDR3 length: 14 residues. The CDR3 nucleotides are TGTGCCAGTCGGGACAGCCTAGCCAAAAACATTCAGTACTTC. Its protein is CASRDSLAKNIQYF.

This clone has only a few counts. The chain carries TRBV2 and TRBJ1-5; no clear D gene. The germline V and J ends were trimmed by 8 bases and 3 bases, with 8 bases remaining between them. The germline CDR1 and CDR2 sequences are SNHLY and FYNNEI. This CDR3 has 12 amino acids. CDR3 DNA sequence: TGTGCCAGCCAGCAATACAATCAGCCCCAGCATTTT. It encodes CASQQYNQPQHF.

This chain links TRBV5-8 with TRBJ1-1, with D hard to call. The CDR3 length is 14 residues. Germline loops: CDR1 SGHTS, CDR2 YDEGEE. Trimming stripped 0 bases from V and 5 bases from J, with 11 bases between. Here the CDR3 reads CASSLGHYGTEAFF. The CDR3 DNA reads TGTGCCAGCAGCTTGGGACACTATGGGACTGAAGCTTTCTTT.

CDR3 sequence reads: CASSESGQGGKYEQYF. CDR3 in DNA: TGTGCCAGCAGTGAATCGGGACAGGGGGGAAAGTACGAGCAGTACTTC. V gene TRBV6-1 combines with J gene TRBJ2-7; 11 nucleotides agree with TRBD1. CDR1 and CDR2 (germline): MNHNS, SASEGT. V lost 2 bases, J lost 4 bases, and 7 bases stayed unmatched. The CDR3 is 16 amino acids.

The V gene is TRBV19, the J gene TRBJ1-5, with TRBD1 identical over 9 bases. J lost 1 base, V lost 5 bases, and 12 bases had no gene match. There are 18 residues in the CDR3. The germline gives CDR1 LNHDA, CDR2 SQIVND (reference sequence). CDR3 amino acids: CASSLGQGKGVSNQPQHF. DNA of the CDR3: TGTGCCAGTAGTCTAGGACAGGGGAAGGGTGTAAGCAATCAGCCCCAGCATTTT.

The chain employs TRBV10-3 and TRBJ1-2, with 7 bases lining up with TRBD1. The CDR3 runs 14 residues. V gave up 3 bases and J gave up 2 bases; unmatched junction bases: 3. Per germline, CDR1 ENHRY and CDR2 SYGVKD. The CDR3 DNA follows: TGTGCCATCAGTGATACAGGGGCGAACTATGGCTACACCTTC. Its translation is CAISDTGANYGYTF.

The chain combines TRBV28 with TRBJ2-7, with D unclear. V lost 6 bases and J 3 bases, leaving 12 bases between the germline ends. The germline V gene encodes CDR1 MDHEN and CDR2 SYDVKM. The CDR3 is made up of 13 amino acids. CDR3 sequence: CASRGLVGYEQYF. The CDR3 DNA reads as TGTGCCAGCAGAGGTCTAGTCGGCTACGAGCAGTACTTC.

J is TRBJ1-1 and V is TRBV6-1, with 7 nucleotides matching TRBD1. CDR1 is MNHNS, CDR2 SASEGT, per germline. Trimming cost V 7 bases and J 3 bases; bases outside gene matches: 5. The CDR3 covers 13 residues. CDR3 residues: CASNIDRDTEAFF. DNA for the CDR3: TGTGCCAGCAATATCGACAGGGACACTGAAGCTTTCTTT.

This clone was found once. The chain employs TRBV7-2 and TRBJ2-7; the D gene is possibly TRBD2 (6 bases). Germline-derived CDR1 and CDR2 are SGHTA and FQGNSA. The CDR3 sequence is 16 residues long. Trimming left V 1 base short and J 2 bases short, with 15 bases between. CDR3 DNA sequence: TGTGCCAGCAGCTTAGTCCCGGGACGGGGGACCTACGAGCAGTACTTC. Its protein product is CASSLVPGRGTYEQYF.

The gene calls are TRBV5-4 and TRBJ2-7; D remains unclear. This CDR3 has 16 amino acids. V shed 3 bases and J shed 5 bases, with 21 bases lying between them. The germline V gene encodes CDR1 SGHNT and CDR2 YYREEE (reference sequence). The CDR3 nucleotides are TGTGCCAGCAGCTCAAGTTTGGGCCCCTCCGGACACGAGCAGTACTTC. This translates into CASSSSLGPSGHEQYF. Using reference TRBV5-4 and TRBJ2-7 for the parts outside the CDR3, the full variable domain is ETGVTQSPTHLIKTRGQQVTLRCSSQSGHNTVSWYQQALGQGPQFIFQYYREEENGRGNFPPRFSGLQFPNYSSELNVNALELDDSALYLCASSSSLGPSGHEQYFGPGTRLTVT.

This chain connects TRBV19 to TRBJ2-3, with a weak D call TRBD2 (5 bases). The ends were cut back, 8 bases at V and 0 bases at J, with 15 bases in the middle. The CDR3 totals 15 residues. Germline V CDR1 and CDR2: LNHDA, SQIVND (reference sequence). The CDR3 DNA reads TGTGCCAGTTCCGAGCCGGGAACTAGCACAGATACGCAGTATTTT. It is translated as CASSEPGTSTDTQYF.

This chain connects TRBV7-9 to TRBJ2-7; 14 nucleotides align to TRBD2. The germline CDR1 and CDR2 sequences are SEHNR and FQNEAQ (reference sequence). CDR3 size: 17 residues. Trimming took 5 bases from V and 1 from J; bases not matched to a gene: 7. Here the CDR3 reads CASSGGLAGGISYEQYF. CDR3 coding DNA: TGTGCCAGCAGCGGAGGACTAGCGGGAGGAATATCCTACGAGCAGTACTTC. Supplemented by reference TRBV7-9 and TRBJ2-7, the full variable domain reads DTGVSQNPRHKITKRGQNVTFRCDPISEHNRLYWYRQTLGQGPEFLTYFQNEAQLEKSRLLSDRFSAERPKGSFSTLEIQRTEQGDSAMYLCASSGGLAGGISYEQYFGPGTRLTVT.